One and the same sample provided the 15 T cell receptor beta chains below, sequenced in a study of CD8+ T cells in alopecia areata. Indicated treatment: oral pan-JAK inhibitor, 5-10 mg twice daily. Extracted from the samples, RNA was reverse transcribed into cDNA to serve as the sequencing template. The table came from immunoSEQ multiplex PCR; TCRdb's copy has only in-frame clones and leaves some out. The sample holds roughly 220,000 clones; around two fifths are singletons and the top ten take under 0.55%. This material consisted of CD4+ T cells sorted from blood, taken at roughly week 30, from a patient treated with tofacitinib. The receptors were gathered from a human donor with alopecia areata.

This clone was observed a handful of times. This chain links TRBV2 with TRBJ2-3; tentatively, D is TRBD1 (6 bases). V lost 3 bases and J lost 1, with 8 bases in between. Germline V gene sequence: CDR1 SNHLY, CDR2 FYNNEI. This CDR3 is built from 14 residues. The DNA for the CDR3 is TGTGCCAGCAGTGAGTGGGGGCGCACAGATACGCAGTATTTT. Translation: CASSEWGRTDTQYF.

The chain employs TRBV29-1 and TRBJ2-2; 7 nucleotides align to TRBD1. Looked up from germline, CDR1 is SQVTM and CDR2 is ANQGSEA. V lost 3 bases to trimming and J lost 2 bases; unmatched junction nucleotides: 3. The CDR3 totals 14 residues. DNA of the CDR3: TGCAGCGTTGAGAGGGGGCTTAACACCGGGGAGCTGTTTTTT. This translates into CSVERGLNTGELFF.

This clone came up once. The same CDR3 is also encoded by other DNA sequences in this sample. The chain couples TRBV20-1 to TRBJ2-7; D gene uncertain. The ends were cut back, 1 base at V and 3 bases at J, with 4 bases in the middle. The CDR3 length is 11 residues. Germline CDR1 and CDR2: DFQATT and SNEGSKA (reference sequence). CDR3 DNA sequence: TGCAGTGCTAGAGGGCGCTACGAGCAGTACTTC. As protein: CSARGRYEQYF.

The chain has TRBV7-9 and TRBJ2-5, with D maybe TRBD2 (6 bases). With 5 bases removed from V and 2 bases from J, the gap between germline ends came to 9 bases. Germline CDR1 reads SEHNR; CDR2 reads FQNEAQ (reference sequence). CDR3 length: 13 amino acids. CDR3 in DNA: TGTGCCAGCAGCACCCTAGCGCAAGAGACCCAGTACTTC. This encodes CASSTLAQETQYF.

The chain employs TRBV28 and TRBJ1-2, with 7 bases identical to TRBD1. V lost 6 bases and J lost 2; bases outside the gene matches: 0. CDR3 length equals 12 residues. The germline gives CDR1 MDHEN, CDR2 SYDVKM. The CDR3 DNA follows: TGTGCCAGCAGGGGACAGAACTATGGCTACACCTTC. It translates to CASRGQNYGYTF.

In its sample, this clone was seen a few times. The genes are TRBV5-1 and TRBJ2-1, with D perhaps matching TRBD2 (6 bases). Germline V lookup: CDR1 SGHRS, CDR2 YFSETQ. Trimming removed 3 bases at V and 5 bases at J, with 18 bases between. The CDR3 is made up of 16 amino acids. CDR3 bases: TGCGCCAGCAGCTCCGGTGCCCTCGCGGGGAACAATGAGCAGTTCTTC. Translation: CASSSGALAGNNEQFF.

The rearrangement uses TRBV7-2 and TRBJ1-2, with 7 bases identical to TRBD1. V trimming: 3 bases; J trimming: 5 bases; junction bases outside the gene matches: 6. Germline CDR1 is SGHTA and CDR2 is FQGNSA. The CDR3 is made up of 14 amino acids. This CDR3 is CASSLAGDRYGYTF. The CDR3 bases are TGTGCCAGCAGCTTGGCAGGGGACAGATATGGCTACACCTTC.

V usage is TRBV6-5 and J usage is TRBJ2-5; D unresolved. The CDR3 spans 14 residues. From germline, CDR1 is MNHEY and CDR2 SVGAGI. Between the trimmed V and J ends, which lost 0 bases and 1 base, there was a span of 6 bases. DNA for the CDR3: TGTGCCAGCAGTTACTCGACACTCCAAGAGACCCAGTACTTC. Its translation is CASSYSTLQETQYF.

The chain recombines TRBV6-5 with TRBJ1-2, with TRBD1 matching 12 bases. V shed 5 bases and J 4 bases; nucleotides not matched to a gene: 5. Germline CDR1 reads MNHEY; CDR2 reads SVGAGI. The CDR3 totals 15 residues. Written as DNA, the CDR3 is TGTGCCAGCAGTCGGGGACAGGGGGCGTCCTATGGCTACACCTTC. This sequence encodes CASSRGQGASYGYTF.

J is TRBJ2-7 and V is TRBV6-5; tentative D call: TRBD1 (6 bases). The CDR3 has 15 residues. Trimming pared 6 bases from V and 0 bases from J, leaving 15 bases between. Germline V CDR1 and CDR2: MNHEY, SVGAGI. The CDR3 nucleotides read TGTGCCAGCAGCCGCTCACAGGGAAGCTCCTACGAGCAGTACTTC. It encodes CASSRSQGSSYEQYF.

A few counts support this clone. The chain links TRBV10-3 to TRBJ1-2; D is unresolved. Germline CDR1 reads ENHRY; CDR2 reads SYGVKD. The CDR3 covers 13 residues. V dropped 7 bases and J dropped 7 bases, with 16 bases sitting between them. The CDR3 spells CAITQSESGGYTF. The DNA for the CDR3 is TGTGCCATCACTCAAAGTGAGTCTGGTGGCTACACCTTC.

The chain joins TRBV20-1 to TRBJ2-7; D not certain. Germline CDR1 and CDR2: DFQATT and SNEGSKA (reference sequence). V was shortened by 4 bases and J by 1 base, with 2 bases between the two germline ends. This CDR3 comprises 10 residues. The CDR3 is CSAKSYEQYF. DNA of the CDR3: TGCAGTGCTAAATCCTACGAGCAGTACTTC.

Worth noting for this clone: This sample also contains other DNA sequences that code for the same CDR3. The chain joins TRBV30 to TRBJ1-6, with a tentative D call TRBD1 (6 bases). The V gene lost 2 bases and the J gene lost 7 bases, with 9 bases spanning the gap. The CDR3 runs 13 residues. Germline V gene data show CDR1 as GTSNPN and CDR2 as SVGIG (reference sequence). The CDR3 protein is CAWSPQGNSPLHF. CDR3 nucleotides: TGTGCCTGGAGTCCACAGGGCAATTCACCCCTCCACTTT.

The rearrangement links TRBV27 to TRBJ2-7, with TRBD2 matching over 12 bases. This CDR3 has 18 amino acids. The ends lost 7 bases at V and 2 bases at J; junction bases unmatched: 15. Germline CDR1 is MNHEY and CDR2 is SMNVEV (reference sequence). CDR3 region: CASISSGRLAGEAYEQYF. In nucleotides, the CDR3 is TGTGCCAGCATTTCCTCGGGTCGACTAGCGGGAGAGGCCTACGAGCAGTACTTC.

This rearrangement joins TRBV6-5 to TRBJ2-5; 9 nucleotides match TRBD1. Germline CDR1 reads MNHEY; CDR2 reads SVGAGI. This CDR3 is 15 amino acids long. V lost 4 bases to trimming and J lost 5 bases; unmatched junction nucleotides: 8. The CDR3 DNA reads TGTGCCAGCAGTTCTCCGCTCGGGACAGGGGAGACCCAGTACTTC. This codes for CASSSPLGTGETQYF.